The source of this TCR beta chain is a study of CXCR3-negative and CXCR3-positive naive CD8 T cells. Study-wide results and caveats: Relative to CXCR3-negative naive cells, CXCR3-positive naive cells had more hydrophobic TRB CDR3s. Once cells were cryopreserved, CXCR3 expression went down partly, and most assays used fresh PBMCs.

Of note for this clonotype: The antigen is not known.

In germline, CDR1 is MNHEY, CDR2 SVGAGI. The CDR3 is 14 amino acids. Every individual CD8+ T cell subset underwent sorting in triplicate at approximately 300,000 cells apiece. CD45RO-CCR7+CD27+CD95- expression identified naive CD8+ T cells. Through 5' RACE with UMI labels, the TRB cDNA libraries were prepared. One entry per CDR3 protein, without DNA, is what TCRdb gives after re-calling the 5' RACE reads. The specimen's table records approximately 59,000 distinct CDR3 sequences. The chain uses TRBV6-5 and TRBJ2-7; no DNA is available, so the TRBD1 call from TCRdb remains unchecked. This TCR derives from a human donor in good health. Some clones in this sample may be carry-over from other donors' samples. Sequencing input: naive CXCR3+ CD8+ T cells from blood. Specified subset: CD45RO-CCR7+CD27+CD95- naive CD8+ T cells expressing CXCR3 (TNR3+). CDR3 loop: CASSTEGQVYEQYF.